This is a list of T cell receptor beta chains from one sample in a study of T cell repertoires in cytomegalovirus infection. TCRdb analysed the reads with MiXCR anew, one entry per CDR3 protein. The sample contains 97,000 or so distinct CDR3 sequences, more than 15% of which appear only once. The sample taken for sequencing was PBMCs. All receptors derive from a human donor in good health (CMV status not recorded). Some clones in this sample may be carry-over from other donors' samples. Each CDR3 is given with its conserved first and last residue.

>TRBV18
CASSPRGGAGQPQHF
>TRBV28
CASSLSSLAGGSETQYF
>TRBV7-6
CASNLPNQETQYF
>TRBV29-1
CSAAGYRTSGGVYNEQFF
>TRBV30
CAWSVEGWDTEAFF
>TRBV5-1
CASSTDIRTGANVLTF
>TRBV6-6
CASTKTAVGNEQFF
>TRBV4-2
CASSQEARSSYEQYF
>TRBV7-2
CASSPSAYNEQFF
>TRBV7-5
CISVPEAMGQKSATNEKLFF
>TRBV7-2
CASSLEVGSAGELFF
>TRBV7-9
CASSFELDGYTF
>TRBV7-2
CASSRSGNEQFF
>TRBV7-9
CASSQRGTVASGYTF
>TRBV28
CASSLREETQYF
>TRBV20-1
CSAREFTGNSPLHF
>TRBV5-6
CASSSQARQPQHF
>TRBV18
CASSRTSQETQYF
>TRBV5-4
CASSFQGIDEKLFF
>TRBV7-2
CASSLELGSGNTIYF
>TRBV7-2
CASQPGTGMNYGYTF
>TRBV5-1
CASSRDLDTGELFF
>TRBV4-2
CASSQVSGGAGDEQFF
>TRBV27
CASSPGRISNQPQHF
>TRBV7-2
CASSLALRTSGGQTDTQYF
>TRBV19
CASSPLSTYNEQFF
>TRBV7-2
CASSFYSSSYGYTF
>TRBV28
CASSPSQVRYGYTF
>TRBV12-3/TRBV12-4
CASSLARGSYTEAFF
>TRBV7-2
CASSSAPQGQPQHF